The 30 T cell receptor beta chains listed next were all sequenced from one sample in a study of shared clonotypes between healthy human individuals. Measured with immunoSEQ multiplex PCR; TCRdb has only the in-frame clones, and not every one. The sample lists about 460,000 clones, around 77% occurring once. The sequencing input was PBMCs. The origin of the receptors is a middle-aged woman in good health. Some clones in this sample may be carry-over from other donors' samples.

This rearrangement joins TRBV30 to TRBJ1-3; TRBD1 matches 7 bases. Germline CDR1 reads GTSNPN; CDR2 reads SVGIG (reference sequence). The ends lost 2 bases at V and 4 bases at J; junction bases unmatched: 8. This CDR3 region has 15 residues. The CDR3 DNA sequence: TGTGCCTGGAGTCCTAGGGGGCGAAGAGGAAACACCATATATTTT. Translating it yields CAWSPRGRRGNTIYF.

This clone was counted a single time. The CDR3 nucleotides are TGTGCCAGCAGCTTGTCTAGCAATGAGCAGTTCTTC. It codes for CASSLSSNEQFF. The V gene is TRBV5-6, the J gene TRBJ2-1; unclear D gene. V lost 1 base, J lost 6 bases, and 5 bases lay in between. Germline V lookup: CDR1 SGHDT, CDR2 YYEEEE. This CDR3 contains 12 residues.

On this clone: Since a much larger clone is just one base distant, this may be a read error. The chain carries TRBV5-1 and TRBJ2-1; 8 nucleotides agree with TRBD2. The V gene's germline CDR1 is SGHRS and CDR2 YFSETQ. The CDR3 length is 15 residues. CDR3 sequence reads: CASSQGTRFYSEQFF. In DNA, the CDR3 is TGCGCCAGCAGCCAGGGGACTAGATTCTACAGTGAGCAGTTCTTC.

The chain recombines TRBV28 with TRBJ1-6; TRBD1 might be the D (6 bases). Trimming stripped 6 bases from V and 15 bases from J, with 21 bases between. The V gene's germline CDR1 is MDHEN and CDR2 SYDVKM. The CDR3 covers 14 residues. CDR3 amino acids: CASRWRGAPRVLHF. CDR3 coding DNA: TGTGCCAGCAGGTGGAGGGGGGCCCCTCGGGTCCTCCACTTT.

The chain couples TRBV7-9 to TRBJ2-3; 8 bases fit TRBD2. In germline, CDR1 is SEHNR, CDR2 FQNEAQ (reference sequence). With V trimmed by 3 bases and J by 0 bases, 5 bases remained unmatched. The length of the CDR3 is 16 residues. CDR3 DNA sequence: TGTGCCAGCAGCTTTCAACTAGCGGCTAGCACAGATACGCAGTATTTT. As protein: CASSFQLAASTDTQYF.

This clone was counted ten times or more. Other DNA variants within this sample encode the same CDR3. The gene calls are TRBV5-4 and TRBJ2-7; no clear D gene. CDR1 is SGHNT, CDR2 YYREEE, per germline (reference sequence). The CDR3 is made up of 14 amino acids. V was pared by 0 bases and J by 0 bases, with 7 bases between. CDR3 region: CASSLEVSSYEQYF. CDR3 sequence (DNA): TGTGCCAGCAGCTTGGAAGTTTCCTCCTACGAGCAGTACTTC.

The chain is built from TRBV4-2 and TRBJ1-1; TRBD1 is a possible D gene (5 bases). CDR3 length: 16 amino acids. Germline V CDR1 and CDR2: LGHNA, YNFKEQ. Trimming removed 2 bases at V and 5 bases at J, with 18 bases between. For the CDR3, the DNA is TGTGCCAGCAGCCAAATCCAGGGCGGGGTGGGAACTGAAGCTTTCTTT. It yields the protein CASSQIQGGVGTEAFF.

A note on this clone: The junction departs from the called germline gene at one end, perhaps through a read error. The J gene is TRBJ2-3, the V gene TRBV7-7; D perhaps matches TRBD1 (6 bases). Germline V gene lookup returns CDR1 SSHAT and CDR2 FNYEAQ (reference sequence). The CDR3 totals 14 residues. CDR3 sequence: CASSFGQTTDTQYF. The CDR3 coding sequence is TGTGCTAGCAGCTTCGGACAGACAACAGATACGCAGTATTTT.

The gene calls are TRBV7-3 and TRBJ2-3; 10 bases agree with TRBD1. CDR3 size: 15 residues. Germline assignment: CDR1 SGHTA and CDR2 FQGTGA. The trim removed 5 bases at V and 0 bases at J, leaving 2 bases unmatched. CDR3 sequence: CASSDRGLSTDTQYF. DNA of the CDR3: TGTGCCAGCAGCGACAGGGGGCTTAGCACAGATACGCAGTATTTT.

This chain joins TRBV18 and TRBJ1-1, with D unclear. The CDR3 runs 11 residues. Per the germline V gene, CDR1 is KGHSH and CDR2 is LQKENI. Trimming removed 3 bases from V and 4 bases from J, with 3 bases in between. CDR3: CASSPATEAFF. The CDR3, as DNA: TGTGCCAGCTCACCCGCCACTGAAGCTTTCTTT.

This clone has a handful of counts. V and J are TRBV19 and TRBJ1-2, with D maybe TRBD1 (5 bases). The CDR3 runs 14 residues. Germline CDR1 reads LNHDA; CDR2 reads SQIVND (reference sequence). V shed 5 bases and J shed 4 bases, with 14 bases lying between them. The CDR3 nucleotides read TGTGCCAGTAGTCCCCTACAGGCGGTCTATGGCTACACCTTC. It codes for CASSPLQAVYGYTF. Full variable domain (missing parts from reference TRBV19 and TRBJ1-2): DGGITQSPKYLFRKEGQNVTLSCEQNLNHDAMYWYRQDPGQGLRLIYYSQIVNDFQKGDIAEGYSVSREKKESFPLTVTSAQKNPTAFYLCASSPLQAVYGYTFGSGTRLTVV.

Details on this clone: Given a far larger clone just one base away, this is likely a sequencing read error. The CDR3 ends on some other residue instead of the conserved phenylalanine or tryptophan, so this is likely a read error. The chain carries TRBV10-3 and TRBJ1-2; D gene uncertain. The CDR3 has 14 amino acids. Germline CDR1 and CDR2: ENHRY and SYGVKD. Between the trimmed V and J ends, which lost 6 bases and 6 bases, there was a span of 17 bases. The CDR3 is CAIRKYVQEDGYTS. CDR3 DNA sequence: TGTGCCATCAGGAAATATGTTCAGGAAGATGGCTACACCTCC.

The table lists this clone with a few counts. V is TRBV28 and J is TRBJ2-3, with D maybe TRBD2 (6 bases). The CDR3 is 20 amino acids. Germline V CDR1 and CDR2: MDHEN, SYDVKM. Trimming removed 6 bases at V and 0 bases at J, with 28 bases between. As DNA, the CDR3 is TGTGCCAGCAGCACCGCCCTGGGACGGGAGTTGAAGGTTAGCACAGATACGCAGTATTTT. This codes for CASSTALGRELKVSTDTQYF.

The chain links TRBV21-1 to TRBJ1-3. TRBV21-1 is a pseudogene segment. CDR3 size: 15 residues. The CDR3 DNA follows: TGTGCCAGCAGCAAAGCAGTCCCGCGGGAAAACACCATATATTTT. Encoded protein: CASSKAVPRENTIYF.

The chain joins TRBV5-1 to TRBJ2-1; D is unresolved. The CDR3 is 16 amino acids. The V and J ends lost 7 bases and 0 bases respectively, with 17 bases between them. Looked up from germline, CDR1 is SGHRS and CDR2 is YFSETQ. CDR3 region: CASGPTQLSSYNEQFF. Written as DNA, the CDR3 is TGCGCCAGCGGCCCGACACAACTGAGCTCCTACAATGAGCAGTTCTTC.

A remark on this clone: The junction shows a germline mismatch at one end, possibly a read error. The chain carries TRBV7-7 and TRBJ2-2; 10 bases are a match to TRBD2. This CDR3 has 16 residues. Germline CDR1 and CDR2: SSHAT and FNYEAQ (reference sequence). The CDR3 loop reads CASSLEASGGTGELFF. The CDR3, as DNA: TGTGCTAGCAGCTTAGAGGCTAGCGGGGGTACCGGGGAGCTGTTTTTT.

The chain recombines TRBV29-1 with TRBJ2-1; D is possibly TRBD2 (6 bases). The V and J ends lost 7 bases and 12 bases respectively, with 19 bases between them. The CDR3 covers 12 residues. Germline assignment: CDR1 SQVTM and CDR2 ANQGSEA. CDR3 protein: CSATGGAPRQFF. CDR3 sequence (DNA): TGCAGCGCCACGGGCGGGGCCCCAAGGCAGTTCTTC.

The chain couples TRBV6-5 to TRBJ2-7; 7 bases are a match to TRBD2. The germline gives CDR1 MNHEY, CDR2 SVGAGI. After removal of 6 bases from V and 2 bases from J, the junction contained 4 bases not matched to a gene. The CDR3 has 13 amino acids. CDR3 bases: TGTGCCAGCAGACTCGGACTAGCCTACGAGCAGTACTTC. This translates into CASRLGLAYEQYF.

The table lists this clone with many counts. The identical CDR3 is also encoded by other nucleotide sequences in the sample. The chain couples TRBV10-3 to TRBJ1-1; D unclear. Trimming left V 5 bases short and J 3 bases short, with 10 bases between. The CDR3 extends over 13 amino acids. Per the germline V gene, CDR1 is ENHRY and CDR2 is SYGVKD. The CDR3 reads CAISSRSDTEAFF. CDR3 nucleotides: TGTGCCATCAGTTCCCGGTCGGACACTGAAGCTTTCTTT.

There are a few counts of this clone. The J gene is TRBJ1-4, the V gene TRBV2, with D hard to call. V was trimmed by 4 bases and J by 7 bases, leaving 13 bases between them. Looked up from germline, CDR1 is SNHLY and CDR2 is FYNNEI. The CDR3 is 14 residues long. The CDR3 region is CASSGGGFREKLFF. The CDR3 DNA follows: TGTGCCAGCAGTGGTGGAGGGTTTCGTGAAAAACTGTTTTTT.

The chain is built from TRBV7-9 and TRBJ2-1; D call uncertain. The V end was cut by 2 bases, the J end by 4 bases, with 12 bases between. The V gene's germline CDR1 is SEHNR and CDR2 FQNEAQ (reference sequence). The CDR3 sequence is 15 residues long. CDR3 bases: TGTGCCAGCAGCTTAACCCCCGTTGTGTACAATGAGCAGTTCTTC. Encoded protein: CASSLTPVVYNEQFF.

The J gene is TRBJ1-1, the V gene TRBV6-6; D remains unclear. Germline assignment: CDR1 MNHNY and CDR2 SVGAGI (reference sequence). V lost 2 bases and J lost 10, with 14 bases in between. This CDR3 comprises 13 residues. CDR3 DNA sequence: TGTGCCAGCAGTTACGTGGCAGACCGGGGAGCTTTCTTT. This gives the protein CASSYVADRGAFF.

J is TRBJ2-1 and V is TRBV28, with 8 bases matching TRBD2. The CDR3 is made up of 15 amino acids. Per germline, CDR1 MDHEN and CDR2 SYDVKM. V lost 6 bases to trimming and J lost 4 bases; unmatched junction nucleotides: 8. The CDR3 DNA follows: TGTGCCAGCAGCCGCGGACTAGCTTTTTACAATGAGCAGTTCTTC. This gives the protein CASSRGLAFYNEQFF.

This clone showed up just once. The CDR3 spells CAISEPGGAGANVLTF. CDR3 bases: TGTGCCATCAGTGAACCAGGGGGCGCTGGGGCCAACGTCCTGACTTTC. This chain joins TRBV10-3 and TRBJ2-6; 8 nucleotides match TRBD1. Unmatched junction bases numbered 3, after V lost 3 bases and J lost 2 bases. Germline CDR1 and CDR2: ENHRY and SYGVKD. The CDR3 has 16 amino acids.

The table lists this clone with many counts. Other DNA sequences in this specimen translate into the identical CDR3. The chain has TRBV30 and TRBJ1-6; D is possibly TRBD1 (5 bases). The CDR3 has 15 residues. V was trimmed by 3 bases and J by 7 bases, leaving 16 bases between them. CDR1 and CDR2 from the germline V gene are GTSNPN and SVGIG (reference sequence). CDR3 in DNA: TGTGCCTGGAGGAACTCGGGGGGGACCAATTCACCCCTCCACTTT. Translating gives CAWRNSGGTNSPLHF. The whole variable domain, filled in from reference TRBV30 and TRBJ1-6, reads SQTIHQWPATLVQPVGSPLSLECTVEGTSNPNLYWYRQAAGRGLQLLFYSVGIGQISSEVPQNLSASRPQDRQFILSSKKLLLSDSGFYLCAWRNSGGTNSPLHFGNGTRLTVT.

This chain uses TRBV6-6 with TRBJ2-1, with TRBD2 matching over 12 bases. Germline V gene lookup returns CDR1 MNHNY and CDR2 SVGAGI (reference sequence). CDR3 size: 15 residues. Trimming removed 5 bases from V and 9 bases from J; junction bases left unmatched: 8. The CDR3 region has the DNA TGTGCCAGCAGTCTAGCGGGAGGGCCCCCGGGTGAGCAGTTCTTC. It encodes CASSLAGGPPGEQFF.

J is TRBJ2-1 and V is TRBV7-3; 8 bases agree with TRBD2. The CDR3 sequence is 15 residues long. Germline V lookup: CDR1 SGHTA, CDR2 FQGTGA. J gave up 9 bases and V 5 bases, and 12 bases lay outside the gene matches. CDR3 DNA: TGTGCCAGCAGCCTTGGACTAGCCCTCCCAAGTGAGCAGTTCTTC. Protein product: CASSLGLALPSEQFF. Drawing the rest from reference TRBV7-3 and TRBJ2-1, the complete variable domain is GAGVSQTPSNKVTEKGKYVELRCDPISGHTALYWYRQSLGQGPEFLIYFQGTGAADDSGLPNDRFFAVRPEGSVSTLKIQRTERGDSAVYLCASSLGLALPSEQFFGPGTRLTVL.

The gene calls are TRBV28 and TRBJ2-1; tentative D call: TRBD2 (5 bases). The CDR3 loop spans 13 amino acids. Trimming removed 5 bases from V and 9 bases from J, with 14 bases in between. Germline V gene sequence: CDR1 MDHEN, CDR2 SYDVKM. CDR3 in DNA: TGTGCCAGCAGTAGGCCGGGAACAGCTGAGCAGTTCTTC. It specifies CASSRPGTAEQFF.

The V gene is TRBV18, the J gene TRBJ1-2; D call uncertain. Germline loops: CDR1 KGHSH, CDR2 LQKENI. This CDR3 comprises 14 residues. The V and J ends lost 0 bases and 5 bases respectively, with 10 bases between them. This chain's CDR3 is CASSPPGAAYGYTF. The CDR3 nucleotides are TGTGCCAGCTCACCACCGGGAGCAGCTTATGGCTACACCTTC. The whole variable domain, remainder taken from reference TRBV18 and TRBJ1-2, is NAGVMQNPRHLVRRRGQEARLRCSPMKGHSHVYWYRQLPEEGLKFMVYLQKENIIDESGMPKERFSAEFPKEGPSILRIQQVVRGDSAAYFCASSPPGAAYGYTFGSGTRLTVV.

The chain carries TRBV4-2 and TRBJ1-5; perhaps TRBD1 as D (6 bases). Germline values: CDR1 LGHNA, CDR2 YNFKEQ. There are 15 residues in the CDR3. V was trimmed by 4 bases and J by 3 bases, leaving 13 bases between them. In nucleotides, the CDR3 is TGTGCCAGCAGCCTGGGGGCCCGGGCCAATCAGCCCCAGCATTTT. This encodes CASSLGARANQPQHF.